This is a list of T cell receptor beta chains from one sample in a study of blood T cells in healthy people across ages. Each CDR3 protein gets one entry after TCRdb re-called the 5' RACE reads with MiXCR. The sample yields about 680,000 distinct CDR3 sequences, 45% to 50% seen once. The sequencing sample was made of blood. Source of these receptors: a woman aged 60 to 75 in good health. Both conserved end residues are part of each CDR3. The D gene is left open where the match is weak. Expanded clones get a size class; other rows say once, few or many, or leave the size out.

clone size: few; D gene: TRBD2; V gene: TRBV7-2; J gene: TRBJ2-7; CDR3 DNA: TGTGCCAGCAGCTTAGAGATGGGACTAGCGGGGACCGAGCAGTACTTC; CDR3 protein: CASSLEMGLAGTEQYF
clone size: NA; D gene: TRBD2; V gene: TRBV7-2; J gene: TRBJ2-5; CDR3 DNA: TGTGCCAGCAGCTCAATGACTAGCCCAACGGAGACCCAGTACTTC; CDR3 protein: CASSSMTSPTETQYF
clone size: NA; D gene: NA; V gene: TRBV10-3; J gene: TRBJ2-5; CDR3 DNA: TGTGCCTCTTCCCCAAGGGAACAGCAAGAGACCCAGTACTTC; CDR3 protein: CASSPREQQETQYF
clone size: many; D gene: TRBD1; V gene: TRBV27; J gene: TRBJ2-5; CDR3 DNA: TGTGCCAGCAGTCCCCGACAGGGGGGGTACCAAGAGACCCAGTACTTC; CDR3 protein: CASSPRQGGYQETQYF
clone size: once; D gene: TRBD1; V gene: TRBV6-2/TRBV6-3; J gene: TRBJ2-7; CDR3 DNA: TGTGCCAGCACCAAATTAACGGGGACAGTCGAGCAGTACTTC; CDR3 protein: CASTKLTGTVEQYF
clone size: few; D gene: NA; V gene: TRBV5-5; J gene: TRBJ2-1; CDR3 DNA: TGTGCCAGCAGCTCTTTACGACTGGCCGTGAATGAGCAGTTCTTC; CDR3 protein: CASSSLRLAVNEQFF
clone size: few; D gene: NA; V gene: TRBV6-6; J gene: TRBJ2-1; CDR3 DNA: TGTGCCAGCAGTCTGCTCACTCTCCCCGGTGGCAATGAGCAGTTCTTC; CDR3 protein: CASSLLTLPGGNEQFF
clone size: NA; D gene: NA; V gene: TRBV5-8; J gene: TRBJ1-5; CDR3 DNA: TGTGCCAGCAGCTTGGATGGGGTCTATAGCAATCAGCCCCAGCATTTT; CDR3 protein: CASSLDGVYSNQPQHF
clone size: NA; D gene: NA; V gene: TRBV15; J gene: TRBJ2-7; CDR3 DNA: TGTGCCACCAGCAGAGTCGGCGCGAGGCTAGCGTACGAGCAGTACTTC; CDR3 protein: CATSRVGARLAYEQYF
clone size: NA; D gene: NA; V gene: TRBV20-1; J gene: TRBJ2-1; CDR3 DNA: TGCAGTGCTAGTAGTCCCGGGGGCATCTACAATGAGCAGTTCTTC; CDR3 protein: CSASSPGGIYNEQFF
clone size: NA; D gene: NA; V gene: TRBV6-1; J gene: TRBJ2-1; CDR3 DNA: TGTGCCAGCAGGGCCTCTCGGGGGAGCTCCTACAATGAGCAGTTCTTC; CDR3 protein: CASRASRGSSYNEQFF
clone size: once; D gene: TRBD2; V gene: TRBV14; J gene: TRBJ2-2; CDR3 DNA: TGTGCCAGCAGCCAAGTTCGGGGGGCCGGGGAGCTGTTTTTT; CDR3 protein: CASSQVRGAGELFF
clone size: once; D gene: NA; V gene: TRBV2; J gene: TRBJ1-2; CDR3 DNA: TGTGCCAGCAACCCCTTTTCAGACTACACCTTC; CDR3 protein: CASNPFSDYTF
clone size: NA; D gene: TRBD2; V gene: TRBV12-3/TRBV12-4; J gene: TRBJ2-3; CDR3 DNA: TGTGCCAGCAGTTTGACTCTAGCGGAAGCGGAGTGGAGCTCAGATACGCAGTATTTT; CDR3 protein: CASSLTLAEAEWSSDTQYF
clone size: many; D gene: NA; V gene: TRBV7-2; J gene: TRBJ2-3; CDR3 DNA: TGTGCCAGCAGCTTAGTAGGGTTCACAGATACGCAGTATTTT; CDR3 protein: CASSLVGFTDTQYF
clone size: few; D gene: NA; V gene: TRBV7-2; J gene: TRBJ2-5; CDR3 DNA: TGTGCCAGCGGATTTGCCTCAGAAGAGACCCAGTACTTC; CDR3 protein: CASGFASEETQYF
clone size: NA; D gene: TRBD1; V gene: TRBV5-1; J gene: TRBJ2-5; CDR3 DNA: TGCGTCAGCACCTACGCCGGGACAGGGGAAGAGACCCAGTACTTC; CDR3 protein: CVSTYAGTGEETQYF
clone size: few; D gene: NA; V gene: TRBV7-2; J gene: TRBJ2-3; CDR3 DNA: TGTGCCAGCAGCCATGGAGGGTCCTCACCGGCGCAGTATTTT; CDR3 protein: CASSHGGSSPAQYF
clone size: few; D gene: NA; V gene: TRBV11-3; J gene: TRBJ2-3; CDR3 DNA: TGTGCCAGCAGCTCACGACTGGGGTCGGGCACAGATACGCAGTATTTT; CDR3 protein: CASSSRLGSGTDTQYF
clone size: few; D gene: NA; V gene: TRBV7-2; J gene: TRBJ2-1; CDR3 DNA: TGTGCCAGCACGCCTGGTGGCCGTTCTAACAATGAGCAGTTCTTC; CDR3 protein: CASTPGGRSNNEQFF
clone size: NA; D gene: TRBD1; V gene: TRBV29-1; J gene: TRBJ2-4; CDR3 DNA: TGCAGCATTGAAATGGACAGGGGAAACATTCAGTACTTC; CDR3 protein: CSIEMDRGNIQYF
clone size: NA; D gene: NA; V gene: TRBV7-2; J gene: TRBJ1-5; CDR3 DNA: TGTGCCAGCAGCTTAGCGGAGGCAGGGGTAAGACAGCCCCAGCATTTT; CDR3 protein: CASSLAEAGVRQPQHF
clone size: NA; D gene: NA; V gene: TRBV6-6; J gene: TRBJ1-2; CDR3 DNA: TGTGCCAGCAGTTACTCTGAGGCTAACTATGGCTACACCTTC; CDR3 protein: CASSYSEANYGYTF
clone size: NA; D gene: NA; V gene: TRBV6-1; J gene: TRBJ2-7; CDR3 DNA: TGTGCCAGCAGTGAACAGCTGGGGGACAACTCCTACGAGCAGTACTTC; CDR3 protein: CASSEQLGDNSYEQYF
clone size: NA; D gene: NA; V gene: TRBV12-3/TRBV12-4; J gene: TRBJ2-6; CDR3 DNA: TGTGCCAGCAGTAGACTCGGGGGCTCTGGGGCCAACGTCCTGACTTTC; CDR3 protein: CASSRLGGSGANVLTF
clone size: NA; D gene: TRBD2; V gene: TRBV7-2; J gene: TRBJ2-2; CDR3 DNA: TGTGCCAGCAGCTTAGTTAGCGGGAGGGCCGCCGGGGAGCTGTTTTTT; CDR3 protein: CASSLVSGRAAGELFF
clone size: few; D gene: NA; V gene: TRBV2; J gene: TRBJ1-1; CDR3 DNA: TGTGCCAGCAGTGGGCCAGGGGCGAACACTGAAGCTTTCTTT; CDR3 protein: CASSGPGANTEAFF
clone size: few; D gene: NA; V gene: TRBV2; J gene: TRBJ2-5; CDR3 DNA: TGTGCCAGCAGTGTTCCCCAGCTTAAATTTCGCCAGTACTTC; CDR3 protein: CASSVPQLKFRQYF
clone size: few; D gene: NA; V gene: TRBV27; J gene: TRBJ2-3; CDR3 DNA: TGTGCCAGCAGTCTCTTCCCCACCGCAGGGGTACGCACAGATACGCAGTATTTT; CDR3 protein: CASSLFPTAGVRTDTQYF
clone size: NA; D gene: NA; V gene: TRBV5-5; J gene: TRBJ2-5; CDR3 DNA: TGTGCCAGCAGCTTGTTTGGGCCGGAGACCCAGTACTTC; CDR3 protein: CASSLFGPETQYF
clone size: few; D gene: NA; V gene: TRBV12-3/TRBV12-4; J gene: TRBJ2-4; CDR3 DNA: TGTGCCAGCAGTTTAGCGCCTCCGGGGTTAGAGGAGCAGTACTTC; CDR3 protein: CASSLAPPGLEEQYF
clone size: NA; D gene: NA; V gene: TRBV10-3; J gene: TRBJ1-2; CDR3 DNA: TGTGCCATCAGTGGAGGTATGATTGGCTACACCTTC; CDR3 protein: CAISGGMIGYTF